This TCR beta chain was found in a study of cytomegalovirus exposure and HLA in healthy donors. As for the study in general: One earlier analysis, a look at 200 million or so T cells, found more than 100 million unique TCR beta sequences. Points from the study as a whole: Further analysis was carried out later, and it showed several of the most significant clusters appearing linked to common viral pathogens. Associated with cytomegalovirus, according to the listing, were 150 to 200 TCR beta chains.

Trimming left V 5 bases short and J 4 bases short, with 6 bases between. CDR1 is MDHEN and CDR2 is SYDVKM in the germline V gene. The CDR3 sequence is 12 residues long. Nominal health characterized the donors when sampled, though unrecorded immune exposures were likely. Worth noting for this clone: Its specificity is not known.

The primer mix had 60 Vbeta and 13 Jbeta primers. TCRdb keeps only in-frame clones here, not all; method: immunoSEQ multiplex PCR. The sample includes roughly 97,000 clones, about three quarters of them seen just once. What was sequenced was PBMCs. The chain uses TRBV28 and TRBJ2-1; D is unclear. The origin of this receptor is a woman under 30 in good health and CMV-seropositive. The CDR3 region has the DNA TGTGCCAGCAGTCCCCAATACAATGAGCAGTTCTTC. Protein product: CASSPQYNEQFF.